This entry lists 27 T cell receptor beta chains sequenced from one sample in a study of shared clonotypes between healthy human individuals. Terminally differentiated effector memory CD45RA+ cells were left out of the naive CD8 fraction, which was CD45RO-negative and positively selected for CCR7. Profiling relied on immunoSEQ multiplex PCR, and the TCRdb table lists in-frame clones only, not all of them. The sample shows about 2.1 million clones, approximately 92% of them seen only once. The sequenced sample consisted of naive CD8+ T cells from PBMCs. The receptors were sampled from a man between 18 and 35 years old in good health. Some clones in this sample may be carry-over from other donors' samples.

The rearrangement joins TRBV7-3 to TRBJ1-1; 8 bases match TRBD1. The CDR3 runs 15 residues. Per the germline V gene, CDR1 is SGHTA and CDR2 is FQGTGA. The V and J ends lost 2 bases and 6 bases, in that order; junction bases with no gene match: 8. CDR3 region: CASSLFGQGESEAFF. The CDR3 DNA reads as TGTGCCAGCAGCTTATTCGGACAGGGAGAATCTGAAGCTTTCTTT.

J is TRBJ1-5 and V is TRBV28, with D uncertain. Germline CDR1 and CDR2: MDHEN and SYDVKM. V lost 3 bases, J lost 2 bases, and 11 bases lay in between. The CDR3 length is 15 residues. The CDR3 DNA sequence: TGTGCCAGCAGTTTCCCTTGGGAGGGCAATCAGCCCCAGCATTTT. Amino acids: CASSFPWEGNQPQHF.

The rearrangement joins TRBV30 to TRBJ1-2; no clear D. The CDR3 contains 17 residues. Germline-derived CDR1 and CDR2 are GTSNPN and SVGIG (reference sequence). Trimming pared 3 bases from V and 5 bases from J, leaving 25 bases between. CDR3 nucleotide sequence: TGTGCCTGGAGGGGTCCCACACGACACGTCGGGTTTTATGGCTACACCTTC. It is translated as CAWRGPTRHVGFYGYTF.

This chain connects TRBV4-3 to TRBJ2-1; D is possibly TRBD2 (6 bases). Germline CDR1 is LGHNA and CDR2 is YSLEER. Trimming removed 4 bases from V and 0 bases from J, with 13 bases in between. This CDR3 region has 16 residues. The CDR3 nucleotides read TGCGCCAGCAGCCGAAGTTCCGGGGGCTCCTACAATGAGCAGTTCTTC. Amino acid sequence: CASSRSSGGSYNEQFF.

Comments on this clone: Here the CDR3 omits its conserved ending phenylalanine or tryptophan, so a read error is the likely source. The DNA is left out, because the CDR3 cannot be placed on it with certainty; the CDR3 is given as TCRdb lists it. The chain joins TRBV28 to TRBJ1-1; TRBD1 is taken as the D call from the table, unchecked against the DNA. The germline CDR1 and CDR2 sequences are MDHEN and SYDVKM. The CDR3 adds up to 13 amino acids, both ends counted. CDR3 in amino acids: CASSRGLPGQAFL.

The genes are TRBV6-5 and TRBJ1-2, with D maybe TRBD1 (6 bases). The CDR3 totals 13 residues. Looked up from germline, CDR1 is MNHEY and CDR2 is SVGAGI. V was pared by 6 bases and J by 6 bases, with 14 bases between. The CDR3 DNA is TGTGCCAGCAGAACGGGGGGCGCGGATGGCTACACCTTC. This translates into CASRTGGADGYTF.

This chain uses TRBV7-9 with TRBJ2-7, with TRBD1 identical over 11 bases. This CDR3 is 14 amino acids long. Trimming took 8 bases from V and 1 from J; bases not matched to a gene: 4. Germline V gene lookup returns CDR1 SEHNR and CDR2 FQNEAQ (reference sequence). The CDR3 region is CASVGQGVSYEQYF. DNA for the CDR3: TGTGCCAGCGTGGGACAGGGGGTTTCCTACGAGCAGTACTTC.

Notes on this clone: Its ends do not fully match the called genes, so a read error is possible. The V and J genes are TRBV7-9 and TRBJ1-1; 7 nucleotides agree with TRBD1. The germline CDR1 and CDR2 sequences are SEHNR and FQNEAQ (reference sequence). This CDR3 is built from 12 residues. CDR3 amino acids: CVSSVQGTEAFF. The CDR3 nucleotides are TGTGTCAGCAGCGTACAGGGGACTGAAGCTTTCTTT.

V gene TRBV19 combines with J gene TRBJ1-1; 10 bases are a match to TRBD1. Germline assignment: CDR1 LNHDA and CDR2 SQIVND (reference sequence). The CDR3 has 14 residues. Trimming removed 5 bases from V and 5 bases from J; junction bases left unmatched: 5. CDR3 coding DNA: TGTGCCAGTAGTTTTGGGACAGGGGCTACTGAAGCTTTCTTT. Encoded protein: CASSFGTGATEAFF. The full variable domain, rest sourced from reference TRBV19 and TRBJ1-1, is DGGITQSPKYLFRKEGQNVTLSCEQNLNHDAMYWYRQDPGQGLRLIYYSQIVNDFQKGDIAEGYSVSREKKESFPLTVTSAQKNPTAFYLCASSFGTGATEAFFGQGTRLTVV.

CDR3 amino acids: CASGRTAMNTEAFF. CDR3 in DNA: TGCGCCAGTGGACGGACAGCAATGAACACTGAAGCTTTCTTT. The chain has TRBV4-1 and TRBJ1-1; the D gene is possibly TRBD1 (6 bases). The CDR3 spans 14 residues. The V gene lost 9 bases and the J gene lost 0 bases, with 14 bases spanning the gap. The germline V gene has CDR1 MGHRA and CDR2 YSYEKL.

The chain uses TRBV7-2 and TRBJ1-5; D is unresolved. Germline CDR1 is SGHTA and CDR2 is FQGNSA. The CDR3 has 17 amino acids. V was shortened by 1 base and J by 4 bases, with 17 bases between the two germline ends. The CDR3 loop reads CASSLGYRAAANQPQHF. In DNA, the CDR3 is TGTGCCAGCAGCTTAGGATACCGGGCAGCCGCGAATCAGCCCCAGCATTTT.

The chain combines TRBV15 with TRBJ2-3, with D possibly TRBD1 on 6 matching bases. CDR1 is LNHNV, CDR2 YYDKDF, per germline (reference sequence). V was clipped by 1 base and J by 2 bases, with 10 bases between them. This CDR3 spans 15 amino acids. CDR3 DNA: TGTGCCACCAGCAGAGCAGGGGCTCTCACAGATACGCAGTATTTT. This gives the protein CATSRAGALTDTQYF.

Concerning this clone: Within the sample, other DNA sequences also encode this same CDR3. V gene TRBV29-1 combines with J gene TRBJ2-7; D tentatively reads TRBD1 or TRBD2 (6 bases each). CDR1 and CDR2 from the germline V gene are SQVTM and ANQGSEA. CDR3 length: 11 amino acids. V was shortened by 6 bases and J by 2 bases, with 8 bases between the two germline ends. CDR3 residues: CSVEGAYEQYF. Written as DNA, the CDR3 is TGCAGCGTGGAGGGGGCCTACGAGCAGTACTTC.

The chain carries TRBV11-2 and TRBJ2-1; 12 nucleotides match TRBD2. V was pared by 5 bases and J by 0 bases, with 8 bases of the junction left unmatched. The CDR3 covers 18 residues. Germline CDR1 reads SGHAT; CDR2 reads FQNNGV. The CDR3 nucleotides are TGTGCCAGCAGCCCACTCACTAGCGGGAGGCCCTCCTACAATGAGCAGTTCTTC. Its translation: CASSPLTSGRPSYNEQFF.

V is TRBV4-3 and J is TRBJ2-7; D is perhaps TRBD2 (5 bases). The V and J ends lost 0 bases and 0 bases respectively, with 12 bases between them. Germline CDR1 reads LGHNA; CDR2 reads YSLEER. The CDR3 is made up of 16 amino acids. CDR3 in DNA: TGCGCCAGCAGCCAAGATCTAGAAGGGAGCTCCTACGAGCAGTACTTC. Its translation is CASSQDLEGSSYEQYF.

The V and J genes are TRBV27 and TRBJ2-7; 12 bases map to TRBD2. Germline CDR1 and CDR2: MNHEY and SMNVEV (reference sequence). Trimming at V came to 2 bases and at J to 5 bases, leaving 4 bases not matched to a gene. This CDR3 contains 15 residues. In nucleotides, the CDR3 is TGTGCCAGCAGTTTACTAGCGGGAGGGCTCGACGAGCAGTACTTC. The encoded protein is CASSLLAGGLDEQYF.

This clone is a singleton in its sample. The chain uses TRBV27 and TRBJ2-1; unclear D gene. Germline V lookup: CDR1 MNHEY, CDR2 SMNVEV (reference sequence). Trimming took off 2 bases at V and 2 bases at J, with 10 bases between the two ends. The CDR3 extends over 15 amino acids. As DNA, the CDR3 is TGTGCCAGCAGTTTAAGTGGCCTAACCTACAATGAGCAGTTCTTC. Amino acid sequence: CASSLSGLTYNEQFF.

This chain's CDR3 is CASSVGTASYNEQFF. CDR3 in DNA: TGTGCCAGCTCTGTTGGGACAGCCTCCTACAATGAGCAGTTCTTC. The rearrangement links TRBV7-2 to TRBJ2-1; 7 positions match TRBD1. Germline CDR1 and CDR2: SGHTA and FQGNSA. With 8 bases clipped from V and 0 bases from J, the junction kept 7 bases outside the gene matches. CDR3 size: 15 residues.

The chain joins TRBV6-6 to TRBJ2-5; 13 nucleotides match TRBD2. Germline trimming cut 6 bases from V and 4 bases from J; bases unmatched to any gene: 8. Per the germline V gene, CDR1 is MNHNY and CDR2 is SVGAGI (reference sequence). The CDR3 totals 16 residues. The CDR3 protein is CASSRGLAGEGETQYF. The CDR3 bases are TGTGCCAGCAGCCGCGGACTAGCGGGAGAGGGAGAGACCCAGTACTTC.

The V and J genes are TRBV9 and TRBJ2-7, with 8 bases aligning to TRBD1. Germline CDR1 is SGDLS and CDR2 is YYNGEE. Unmatched junction bases numbered 5, after V lost 3 bases and J lost 0 bases. The CDR3 covers 15 residues. The CDR3 sequence: CASSDGQGSSYEQYF. In nucleotides, the CDR3 is TGTGCCAGCAGCGACGGACAGGGTAGCTCCTACGAGCAGTACTTC. The full variable domain, in which reference TRBV9 and TRBJ2-7 provide the parts outside the CDR3, is DSGVTQTPKHLITATGQRVTLRCSPRSGDLSVYWYQQSLDQGLQFLIQYYNGEERAKGNILERFSAQQFPDLHSELNLSSLELGDSALYFCASSDGQGSSYEQYFGPGTRLTVT.

The chain uses TRBV6-1 and TRBJ1-3, with TRBD1 as a possible D gene (5 bases). This CDR3 spans 17 amino acids. CDR1 is MNHNS, CDR2 SASEGT, per germline. V lost 3 bases to trimming and J lost 0 bases, with 15 bases between them. CDR3 coding DNA: TGTGCCAGCAGTGATATGGGACGGTACTACTCTGGAAACACCATATATTTT. This sequence encodes CASSDMGRYYSGNTIYF.

The chain recombines TRBV7-3 with TRBJ1-1; TRBD1 matches at 8 bases. This CDR3 is built from 15 residues. Per the germline V gene, CDR1 is SGHTA and CDR2 is FQGTGA. Trimming at V came to 4 bases and at J to 0 bases, leaving 4 bases not matched to a gene. CDR3 sequence (DNA): TGTGCCAGCAGCTCGACAGGGGCGATGAACACTGAAGCTTTCTTT. Translation gives CASSSTGAMNTEAFF. The full variable domain, its missing parts supplied by reference TRBV7-3 and TRBJ1-1, is GAGVSQTPSNKVTEKGKYVELRCDPISGHTALYWYRQSLGQGPEFLIYFQGTGAADDSGLPNDRFFAVRPEGSVSTLKIQRTERGDSAVYLCASSSTGAMNTEAFFGQGTRLTVV.

This rearrangement joins TRBV27 to TRBJ2-3, with D tentatively TRBD2 (6 bases). V gave up 5 bases and J gave up 2 bases, with 20 bases separating them. Looked up from germline, CDR1 is MNHEY and CDR2 is SMNVEV (reference sequence). This CDR3 has 17 residues. The CDR3 loop is CASSPSAPIHLTDTQYF. CDR3 DNA sequence: TGTGCCAGCAGTCCTAGCGCCCCGATACACCTCACAGATACGCAGTATTTT.

The chain uses TRBV27 and TRBJ2-1; TRBD2 aligns across 14 bases. The CDR3 extends over 17 amino acids. The germline gives CDR1 MNHEY, CDR2 SMNVEV (reference sequence). Trimming at V came to 4 bases and at J to 0 bases, leaving 2 bases not matched to a gene. The CDR3 nucleotides are TGTGCCAGCAGTTGGACTAGCGGGAGGAGCTCCTACAATGAGCAGTTCTTC. Translation: CASSWTSGRSSYNEQFF.

This clone was seen a few times. V is TRBV4-1 and J is TRBJ1-2; unclear D gene. The CDR3 contains 13 residues. Trimming removed 1 base at V and 4 bases at J, with 7 bases between. Germline V gives CDR1 MGHRA, CDR2 YSYEKL. In DNA form, the CDR3 reads TGCGCCAGCAGCCAAGTCTCCCGCTATGGCTACACCTTC. Protein product: CASSQVSRYGYTF.

The chain joins TRBV5-5 to TRBJ2-3, with 11 positions matching TRBD2. This CDR3 has 17 residues. With 0 bases clipped from V and 7 bases from J, the junction kept 10 bases outside the gene matches. From germline, CDR1 is SGHKS and CDR2 YYEKEE (reference sequence). For the CDR3, the DNA is TGTGCCAGCAGCTTGGAACTAGCGGGGGAAGGGACATATACGCAGTATTTT. It specifies CASSLELAGEGTYTQYF.

The gene calls are TRBV11-2 and TRBJ2-7; TRBD2 aligns across 9 bases. Germline CDR1 and CDR2: SGHAT and FQNNGV. The ends lost 5 bases at V and 7 bases at J; junction bases unmatched: 9. The CDR3 runs to 14 residues. As DNA, the CDR3 is TGTGCCAGCAGCCCCCAAAAGAGCGGGAGGGAGCAGTACTTC. This codes for CASSPQKSGREQYF.